The present T cell receptor beta chain was sequenced within a study of blood T cells in healthy people across ages. About the research overall: Researchers report that template switching captured about one barcoded beta molecule per two T cells.

Sample-barcoded 5' priming and a J-beta primer mix drove a second PCR of about 6 to 11 cycles. TCRdb reanalysed the 5' RACE reads using MiXCR and keeps one entry per CDR3 protein. Of fewer than 2,000,000 distinct CDR3 sequences detected, about 39% appear once; the ten largest clones hold under 25%. The germline V and J ends were trimmed by 0 bases and 5 bases, with 11 bases remaining between them. CDR1 is SGHRS, CDR2 YFSETQ, per germline. This CDR3 contains 14 residues. Sequences were obtained from blood. The chain combines TRBV5-1 with TRBJ2-5; tentative D call: TRBD1 (6 bases). The sequence was obtained from a human donor in good health. The CDR3 loop is CASSLGGGWETQYF. Here the CDR3 DNA reads TGCGCCAGCAGCTTGGGTGGGGGCTGGGAGACCCAGTACTTC.